A single sample gave rise to the 32 T cell receptor beta chains below, sequenced in a study of blood T cell repertoires in COVID-19. Generated by immunoSEQ multiplex PCR, the TCRdb table keeps only in-frame clones and is missing some. Of about 71,000 clones listed, nearly 90% were seen once; the top ten hold more than 8%. Sequenced input: peripheral blood. These receptors were obtained from a man between 45 and 60 years old with active COVID-19.

This clone was recorded once. The chain combines TRBV20-1 with TRBJ1-1; TRBD1 aligns across 7 bases. The CDR3 loop spans 15 amino acids. Germline assignment: CDR1 DFQATT and CDR2 SNEGSKA (reference sequence). The V segment lost 3 bases and the J segment 2 bases; nucleotides outside the gene matches: 9. The CDR3 coding sequence is TGCAGTGCTAGTAACCCACAGGGGACTAACACTGAAGCTTTCTTT. Its protein product is CSASNPQGTNTEAFF.

The chain combines TRBV23-1 with TRBJ1-2; no clear D gene. TRBV23-1 is sorted into the ORF group, with uncertain function. V was trimmed by 4 bases and J by 5 bases, leaving 17 bases between them. CDR3 length: 15 amino acids. The CDR3 DNA is TGCGCCAGCAGTCCCTCGGGGAGGGCTATGTATGGCTACACCTTC. Translating it yields CASSPSGRAMYGYTF.

This chain uses TRBV12-2 with TRBJ1-2; the DNA was not compared with TRBD1, the D call given in the table. TRBV12-2 is reported as a pseudogene. The CDR3 contains 14 residues. This chain's CDR3 is CASLQGQTDYGYTF. CDR3 coding DNA: TGTGCAAGTCTCCAGGGACAGACTGACTATGGCTACACCTTC.

V and J are TRBV9 and TRBJ1-2, with 9 bases identical to TRBD1. The CDR3 has 14 amino acids. V dropped 0 bases and J dropped 3; count of bases not matched to a gene: 0. Germline V gene data show CDR1 as SGDLS and CDR2 as YYNGEE. The CDR3 DNA sequence: TGTGCCAGCAGCGTAGGGACAGGGGACTATGGCTACACCTTC. Protein sequence: CASSVGTGDYGYTF.

The chain recombines TRBV5-1 with TRBJ2-5; TRBD2 is a possible D gene (5 bases). The CDR3 is made up of 14 amino acids. Trimming removed 2 bases from V and 5 bases from J, with 13 bases in between. The V gene's germline CDR1 is SGHRS and CDR2 YFSETQ. The CDR3 nucleotides are TGCGCCAGCAGCTTCAGAGGAGGCGAGGAGACCCAGTACTTC. Protein product: CASSFRGGEETQYF.

This clone was picked up one time. The chain is built from TRBV11-2 and TRBJ1-1; D possibly corresponds to TRBD1 (6 bases). The V gene's germline CDR1 is SGHAT and CDR2 FQNNGV. The V gene lost 5 bases and the J gene lost 4 bases, with 8 bases spanning the gap. This CDR3 comprises 12 residues. CDR3 region: CASSRTVTEAFF. CDR3 bases: TGTGCCAGCAGCCGGACAGTCACTGAAGCTTTCTTT.

This chain uses TRBV7-9 with TRBJ1-3, with 8 nucleotides matching TRBD1. V dropped 4 bases and J dropped 8; count of bases not matched to a gene: 4. The CDR3 spans 13 residues. Germline CDR1 reads SEHNR; CDR2 reads FQNEAQ (reference sequence). CDR3 residues: CASSWDRIDTIYF. CDR3 sequence (DNA): TGTGCCAGCAGCTGGGACAGGATCGACACCATATATTTT.

The V gene is TRBV30, the J gene TRBJ2-5; D call uncertain. This CDR3 spans 15 amino acids. Trimming shortened V by 4 bases and J by 5 bases, and 20 bases separated the two germline ends. Germline V gene lookup returns CDR1 GTSNPN and CDR2 SVGIG (reference sequence). CDR3 nucleotides: TGTGCCTGGATGCAGAAGCAGGCCTCGTGGGAGACCCAGTACTTC. It codes for CAWMQKQASWETQYF.

The J gene is TRBJ1-2, the V gene TRBV2; TRBD1 matches 7 bases. There are 15 residues in the CDR3. Germline V gene sequence: CDR1 SNHLY, CDR2 FYNNEI. The V segment lost 0 bases and the J segment 2 bases; nucleotides outside the gene matches: 3. CDR3 residues: CASSEATGQNYGYTF. Written as DNA, the CDR3 is TGTGCCAGCAGTGAAGCGACGGGACAGAACTATGGCTACACCTTC.

The chain carries TRBV2 and TRBJ2-3; a possible D gene is TRBD1 (6 bases). The V gene lost 8 bases and the J gene lost 4 bases, with 16 bases spanning the gap. The CDR3 extends over 14 amino acids. CDR1 and CDR2 from the germline V gene are SNHLY and FYNNEI. The CDR3 loop is CASQRGIASDTQYF. In DNA form, the CDR3 reads TGTGCCAGCCAAAGGGGGATTGCTTCAGATACGCAGTATTTT.

This chain connects TRBV6-5 to TRBJ1-6; no reliable D call. The CDR3 is 15 amino acids. CDR1 is MNHEY, CDR2 SVGAGI, per germline. V was trimmed by 0 bases and J by 7 bases, leaving 10 bases between them. The CDR3 loop reads CASSYSPSSNSPLHF. The CDR3 nucleotides are TGTGCCAGCAGTTACTCCCCTTCCTCGAATTCACCCCTCCACTTT.

This chain links TRBV29-1 with TRBJ2-6, with a tentative D call TRBD1 (6 bases). Germline-derived CDR1 and CDR2 are SQVTM and ANQGSEA. This CDR3 region has 16 residues. V lost 6 bases, J lost 0 bases, and 15 bases lay in between. Here the CDR3 DNA reads TGCAGCGTCAGGGGTGGAACCCTCTCTGGGGCCAACGTCCTGACTTTC. This translates into CSVRGGTLSGANVLTF.

The table lists this clone with a few counts. In DNA, the CDR3 is TGTGCCAGTAGTATCAGGGCACCCTATAGCAATCAGCCCCAGCATTTT. Amino acids: CASSIRAPYSNQPQHF. The chain has TRBV19 and TRBJ1-5, with a weak D call TRBD1 (5 bases). There are 16 residues in the CDR3. Between the trimmed V and J ends, which lost 3 bases and 0 bases, there was a span of 12 bases. Germline V gene data show CDR1 as LNHDA and CDR2 as SQIVND (reference sequence). Full variable domain (rest looked up from reference TRBV19 and TRBJ1-5): DGGITQSPKYLFRKEGQNVTLSCEQNLNHDAMYWYRQDPGQGLRLIYYSQIVNDFQKGDIAEGYSVSREKKESFPLTVTSAQKNPTAFYLCASSIRAPYSNQPQHFGDGTRLSIL.

The J gene is TRBJ1-6, the V gene TRBV2; TRBD1 aligns across 7 bases. The CDR3 is 15 residues long. Germline-derived CDR1 and CDR2 are SNHLY and FYNNEI. The V and J ends lost 5 bases and 9 bases, in that order; junction bases with no gene match: 10. CDR3 amino acids: CASSSQGEAGSPLHF. CDR3 nucleotides: TGTGCCAGCAGTTCCCAGGGGGAGGCGGGTTCACCCCTCCACTTT.

V is TRBV6-5 and J is TRBJ2-1; D call uncertain. The CDR3 has 12 residues. The germline CDR1 and CDR2 sequences are MNHEY and SVGAGI. V was cut by 5 bases and J by 5 bases, with 7 bases left in between. The CDR3 region is CASSRRDNEQFF. The CDR3, as DNA: TGTGCCAGCAGTAGACGGGACAATGAGCAGTTCTTC.

This chain connects TRBV5-6 to TRBJ2-1; D gene unclear. The CDR3 extends over 16 amino acids. With 0 bases removed from V and 0 bases from J, the gap between germline ends came to 10 bases. Germline CDR1 is SGHDT and CDR2 is YYEEEE. CDR3 sequence (DNA): TGTGCCAGCAGCTTGGTTCAGAGGAGCTCCTACAATGAGCAGTTCTTC. It codes for CASSLVQRSSYNEQFF.

The chain is built from TRBV11-2 and TRBJ1-1; 7 bases agree with TRBD1. The CDR3 runs 16 residues. The trim removed 5 bases at V and 4 bases at J, leaving 13 bases unmatched. Germline CDR1 SGHAT, CDR2 FQNNGV. The CDR3 DNA sequence: TGTGCCAGCAGCCCGAGACAGGGCTCGATTCTCACTGAAGCTTTCTTT. Its protein product is CASSPRQGSILTEAFF.

The chain links TRBV2 to TRBJ2-5; D is perhaps TRBD2 (7 bases). CDR1 is SNHLY, CDR2 FYNNEI, per germline. The CDR3 is made up of 15 amino acids. V lost 8 bases to trimming and J lost 4 bases, with 20 bases between them. The CDR3 region is CASQNRGAEGETQYF. The CDR3 region has the DNA TGTGCCAGCCAGAATCGGGGGGCCGAGGGAGAGACCCAGTACTTC. Drawing the rest from reference TRBV2 and TRBJ2-5, the complete variable domain is EPEVTQTPSHQVTQMGQEVILRCVPISNHLYFYWYRQILGQKVEFLVSFYNNEISEKSEIFDDQFSVERPDGSNFTLKIRSTKLEDSAMYFCASQNRGAEGETQYFGPGTRLLVL.

This clone was detected once. The gene calls are TRBV6-5 and TRBJ1-1, with 8 positions matching TRBD1. The V and J ends lost 6 bases and 1 base, in that order; junction bases with no gene match: 7. The CDR3 consists of 15 residues. Germline values: CDR1 MNHEY, CDR2 SVGAGI. The CDR3 DNA reads as TGTGCCAGCAGCAGATCCGGGACAGGGAACACTGAAGCTTTCTTT. Encoded protein: CASSRSGTGNTEAFF.

This chain connects TRBV5-1 to TRBJ2-3; the match to TRBD2 covers 13 bases. Per the germline V gene, CDR1 is SGHRS and CDR2 is YFSETQ. The CDR3 extends over 16 amino acids. J was trimmed by 4 bases and V by 5 bases; bases with no gene match: 7. The CDR3 sequence is CASRVTSGGAADTQYF. As DNA, the CDR3 is TGCGCCAGCAGAGTTACTAGCGGGGGGGCAGCAGATACGCAGTATTTT.

The rearrangement links TRBV19 to TRBJ1-1, with 8 bases aligning to TRBD1. Germline CDR1 is LNHDA and CDR2 is SQIVND (reference sequence). CDR3 size: 13 residues. Losses at the gene ends were 10 bases for V and 1 base for J; bases not matched to a gene: 5. As DNA, the CDR3 is TGTGCCACCGTAGGACAGGGGAACACTGAAGCTTTCTTT. This sequence encodes CATVGQGNTEAFF.

This chain uses TRBV6-2 or TRBV6-3 with TRBJ1-1; weak D call: TRBD1 (6 bases). The CDR3 runs 14 residues. CDR1 and CDR2 (germline): MNHEY, SVGEGT. Trimming removed 5 bases from V and 6 bases from J, with 16 bases in between. The CDR3 loop is CASSQDRPKAEAFF. CDR3 in DNA: TGTGCCAGCAGTCAGGACAGACCCAAGGCTGAAGCTTTCTTT.

The table lists this clone with a count of one. The V gene is TRBV5-4, the J gene TRBJ2-5, with 7 bases lining up with TRBD2. Looked up from germline, CDR1 is SGHNT and CDR2 is YYREEE (reference sequence). Trimming at V came to 4 bases and at J to 5 bases, leaving 8 bases not matched to a gene. There are 14 residues in the CDR3. The CDR3 reads CASSPGGEGETQYF. The CDR3 DNA reads TGTGCCAGCAGCCCTGGGGGGGAGGGGGAGACCCAGTACTTC.

The rearrangement joins TRBV4-1 to TRBJ2-1, with 9 bases aligning to TRBD2. Germline V gene lookup returns CDR1 MGHRA and CDR2 YSYEKL. After removal of 4 bases from V and 7 bases from J, the junction contained 2 bases not matched to a gene. There are 13 residues in the CDR3. The CDR3 loop is CASSPAGGNEQFF. The CDR3 region has the DNA TGCGCCAGCAGCCCGGCGGGGGGGAATGAGCAGTTCTTC.

This rearrangement joins TRBV19 to TRBJ2-5; 11 bases are a match to TRBD1. Germline V gives CDR1 LNHDA, CDR2 SQIVND (reference sequence). The CDR3 runs to 14 residues. Trimming removed 8 bases from V and 5 bases from J; junction bases left unmatched: 7. The CDR3 nucleotides are TGTGCCAGTTCTGGACAGGGGGCGAGGGAGACCCAGTACTTC. Encoded protein: CASSGQGARETQYF.

In DNA form, the CDR3 reads TGTGCCAGTAGCAGGACAGGGCAAACTTACGAGCAGTACTTC. Translating it yields CASSRTGQTYEQYF. This chain connects TRBV19 to TRBJ2-7; 8 positions match TRBD1. Trimming took 6 bases from V and 4 from J; bases not matched to a gene: 8. Germline CDR1 is LNHDA and CDR2 is SQIVND (reference sequence). CDR3 length equals 14 residues.

Written as DNA, the CDR3 is TGTGCCAGCTCAACGGGGGACAGAAAAAACATTCAGTACTTC. This sequence encodes CASSTGDRKNIQYF. This chain links TRBV18 with TRBJ2-4; a weak D match, TRBD1 (7 bases). The CDR3 is 14 residues long. Germline CDR1 KGHSH, CDR2 LQKENI. V lost 5 bases and J lost 4, with 12 bases in between.

This sequence joins TRBV20-1 and TRBJ1-2; D uncertain. The CDR3 has 11 residues. V dropped 2 bases and J dropped 8 bases, with 9 bases sitting between them. The germline gives CDR1 DFQATT, CDR2 SNEGSKA (reference sequence). The CDR3 spells CSARFYEGYTF. For the CDR3, the DNA is TGCAGTGCTAGATTCTATGAAGGCTACACCTTC.

This clone was detected once. The V gene is TRBV2, the J gene TRBJ2-7; 8 positions agree with TRBD2. Germline CDR1 and CDR2: SNHLY and FYNNEI. The V gene end was trimmed by 6 bases and the J gene end by 1 base; junction bases not matched to a gene: 11. This CDR3 region has 16 residues. For the CDR3, the DNA is TGTGCCAGCAGCTCCCCGGGGTCGGGGGGGTCCTACGAGCAGTACTTC. Translating gives CASSSPGSGGSYEQYF.

The rearrangement links TRBV18 to TRBJ2-1, with 7 bases identical to TRBD1. Trimming at V came to 5 bases and at J to 5 bases, leaving 6 bases not matched to a gene. The CDR3 is 14 amino acids. CDR1 KGHSH and CDR2 LQKENI come from the germline V gene. CDR3 region: CASSTSGQNNEQFF. CDR3 nucleotide sequence: TGTGCCAGCTCAACGTCGGGACAGAACAATGAGCAGTTCTTC. The full variable domain, its missing parts supplied by reference TRBV18 and TRBJ2-1, is NAGVMQNPRHLVRRRGQEARLRCSPMKGHSHVYWYRQLPEEGLKFMVYLQKENIIDESGMPKERFSAEFPKEGPSILRIQQVVRGDSAAYFCASSTSGQNNEQFFGPGTRLTVL.

V is TRBV4-3 and J is TRBJ2-1; possibly TRBD1 for D (6 bases). The germline V gene encodes CDR1 LGHNA and CDR2 YSLEER. This CDR3 region has 13 residues. Deletions cut 1 base from V and 6 bases from J, with 7 bases between. The chain's CDR3 is CASSQGGGNEQFF. CDR3 sequence (DNA): TGCGCCAGCAGCCAAGGAGGGGGCAATGAGCAGTTCTTC.

V and J are TRBV2 and TRBJ1-2; no firm D call. This CDR3 is built from 13 residues. The germline V gene encodes CDR1 SNHLY and CDR2 FYNNEI. V lost 3 bases, J lost 5 bases, and 10 bases lay in between. The CDR3: CASSDSGDYGYTF. The DNA for the CDR3 is TGTGCCAGCAGTGATTCCGGGGATTATGGCTACACCTTC. The full variable domain, rest sourced from reference TRBV2 and TRBJ1-2, is EPEVTQTPSHQVTQMGQEVILRCVPISNHLYFYWYRQILGQKVEFLVSFYNNEISEKSEIFDDQFSVERPDGSNFTLKIRSTKLEDSAMYFCASSDSGDYGYTFGSGTRLTVV.